Shown below are 24 T cell receptor beta chains from a single sample sequenced in a study of T cells after yellow fever vaccination. From the 5' RACE reads, TCRdb called clonotypes with MiXCR, one entry per CDR3 protein. The sample lists 450,000 to 650,000 distinct CDR3 sequences; 13% were seen once. The input for sequencing was PBMCs, taken on the day of the yellow fever booster vaccination. These receptors came from a man aged 30 to 39 who received the YFV17D yellow fever vaccine.

The chain links TRBV5-6 to TRBJ2-1, with TRBD2 matching 7 bases. This CDR3 comprises 15 residues. Trimming at V came to 5 bases and at J to 9 bases, leaving 14 bases not matched to a gene. CDR1 is SGHDT and CDR2 is YYEEEE in the germline V gene. The CDR3 spells CASSYTRDYGTEQFF. CDR3 nucleotide sequence: TGTGCCAGCAGTTATACCCGGGACTATGGTACTGAGCAGTTCTTC. Combining the CDR3 with reference TRBV5-6 and TRBJ2-1 gives the whole variable domain DAGVTQSPTHLIKTRGQQVTLRCSPKSGHDTVSWYQQALGQGPQFIFQYYEEEERQRGNFPDRFSGHQFPNYSSELNVNALLLGDSALYLCASSYTRDYGTEQFFGPGTRLTVL.

This clonotype appeared a few times. The rearrangement uses TRBV20-1 and TRBJ2-2; maybe TRBD2 (5 bases). Trimming removed 6 bases at V and 3 bases at J, with 11 bases between. This CDR3 is built from 13 residues. From germline, CDR1 is DFQATT and CDR2 SNEGSKA (reference sequence). Here the CDR3 DNA reads TGCAGTGCCTCAAAGCGGTACACCGGGGAGCTGTTTTTT. Translating it yields CSASKRYTGELFF.

This clonotype was seen a few times. This chain uses TRBV12-3 or TRBV12-4 with TRBJ2-1; unclear D gene. V dropped 10 bases and J dropped 0 bases, with 16 bases sitting between them. CDR3 length equals 15 residues. The CDR3 nucleotides read TGTGCCACTCAAGAGTGGGAACTCTCCTACAATGAGCAGTTCTTC. Translation gives CATQEWELSYNEQFF.

The chain has TRBV5-1 and TRBJ2-1; 10 nucleotides line up with TRBD2. V was clipped by 4 bases and J by 8 bases; unmatched bases: 9. The CDR3 runs 15 residues. Germline CDR1 and CDR2: SGHRS and YFSETQ. The CDR3: CASSGPSGSGDEQFF. Here the CDR3 DNA reads TGCGCCAGCAGCGGCCCTAGCGGGAGTGGAGATGAGCAGTTCTTC.

This clonotype was seen a handful of times. V and J are TRBV3-1 and TRBJ2-2; weak D call: TRBD1 (6 bases). Germline assignment: CDR1 LGHDT and CDR2 YNNKEL (reference sequence). The V end lost 4 bases, the J end lost 7 bases, and 19 bases lay between the germline ends. The CDR3 loop spans 16 amino acids. The DNA for the CDR3 is TGTGCCAGCAGCCCGGCTCCCGGGACATCGAACGGGGAGCTGTTTTTT. Encoded protein: CASSPAPGTSNGELFF.

The gene calls are TRBV19 and TRBJ2-5; D may match TRBD1 or TRBD2 (7 bases each). The CDR3 totals 16 residues. Germline assignment: CDR1 LNHDA and CDR2 SQIVND (reference sequence). Between the trimmed V and J ends, which lost 5 bases and 3 bases, there was a span of 19 bases. The CDR3 coding sequence is TGTGCCAGTAGTCCGTCGCGGGGGACAGTTGAAGAGACCCAGTACTTC. Translating gives CASSPSRGTVEETQYF.

The CDR3 reads CAWSVPGYSNQPQHF. The CDR3 nucleotides read TGTGCCTGGAGTGTGCCCGGGTATAGCAATCAGCCCCAGCATTTT. The chain combines TRBV30 with TRBJ1-5; D is uncertain. The CDR3 totals 15 residues. Trimming removed 0 bases at V and 0 bases at J, with 9 bases between. Germline V CDR1 and CDR2: GTSNPN, SVGIG (reference sequence). The full variable domain, in which reference TRBV30 and TRBJ1-5 provide the parts outside the CDR3, is SQTIHQWPATLVQPVGSPLSLECTVEGTSNPNLYWYRQAAGRGLQLLFYSVGIGQISSEVPQNLSASRPQDRQFILSSKKLLLSDSGFYLCAWSVPGYSNQPQHFGDGTRLSIL.

The gene calls are TRBV3-1 and TRBJ2-1; D unclear. V dropped 2 bases and J dropped 8 bases, with 7 bases sitting between them. The CDR3 runs 12 residues. Germline-derived CDR1 and CDR2 are LGHDT and YNNKEL (reference sequence). CDR3 DNA: TGTGCCAGCAGCCAAACTTCCCATGAGCAGTTCTTC. It codes for CASSQTSHEQFF.

This clonotype was counted a few times. The chain links TRBV27 to TRBJ2-1, with a possible D match to TRBD1 (5 bases). The CDR3 has 14 residues. Germline assignment: CDR1 MNHEY and CDR2 SMNVEV (reference sequence). V was clipped by 6 bases and J by 5 bases, with 14 bases between them. CDR3 region: CASSHRKLDNEQFF. CDR3 in DNA: TGTGCCAGCAGCCACAGGAAACTTGACAATGAGCAGTTCTTC.

The rearrangement joins TRBV6-1 to TRBJ1-5; 7 nucleotides agree with TRBD1. Germline trimming cut 6 bases from V and 5 bases from J; bases unmatched to any gene: 7. The CDR3 has 14 amino acids. Germline V gene data show CDR1 as MNHNS and CDR2 as SASEGT. CDR3 in amino acids: CASSLKGAYQPQHF. CDR3 DNA sequence: TGTGCCAGCAGCCTAAAGGGGGCTTATCAGCCCCAGCATTTT.

This clonotype has more than one count but fewer than ten. The chain employs TRBV7-2 and TRBJ2-7; 10 bases are shared with TRBD1. Per the germline V gene, CDR1 is SGHTA and CDR2 is FQGNSA. The trim removed 5 bases at V and 0 bases at J, leaving 4 bases unmatched. This CDR3 spans 15 amino acids. In DNA, the CDR3 is TGTGCCAGCAGCAAACGACAGGGGGCCTCCTACGAGCAGTACTTC. As protein: CASSKRQGASYEQYF.

This clonotype was counted a few times. The V gene is TRBV12-3 or TRBV12-4, the J gene TRBJ2-3; D may be TRBD1 or TRBD2 (5 bases each). V was shortened by 6 bases and J by 2 bases, with 15 bases between the two germline ends. The CDR3 has 15 amino acids. The CDR3 sequence is CASSTGTLNTDTQYF. CDR3 nucleotide sequence: TGTGCCAGCAGCACCGGGACCCTGAACACAGATACGCAGTATTTT.

This clonotype has more than one count but fewer than ten. J is TRBJ1-1 and V is TRBV18, with TRBD1 identical over 7 bases. Trimming cost V 3 bases and J 6 bases; bases outside gene matches: 16. Germline V gene data show CDR1 as KGHSH and CDR2 as LQKENI. CDR3 size: 17 residues. The CDR3 reads CASSPQPPTGPGAEAFF. The CDR3 nucleotides are TGTGCCAGCTCACCTCAACCTCCGACAGGGCCAGGGGCTGAAGCTTTCTTT.

This clonotype was seen a few times. The chain carries TRBV18 and TRBJ2-1; 7 nucleotides align to TRBD2. V was pared by 3 bases and J by 8 bases, with 4 bases of the junction left unmatched. CDR1 and CDR2 (germline): KGHSH, LQKENI. This CDR3 contains 13 residues. The CDR3 DNA reads TGTGCCAGCTCACCGAGACGGGAGGATGAGCAGTTCTTC. Protein: CASSPRREDEQFF.

CDR3 sequence (DNA): TGTGCCAGCAGTTTCCCCCCACTGTCCGGCGGGGAGCTGTTTTTT. It is translated as CASSFPPLSGGELFF. The J gene is TRBJ2-2, the V gene TRBV6-2 or TRBV6-3, with D uncertain. Trimming took off 4 bases at V and 7 bases at J, with 16 bases between the two ends. This CDR3 is 15 amino acids long. CDR1 is MNHEY and CDR2 is SVGEGT in the germline V gene.

This rearrangement joins TRBV5-1 to TRBJ1-1; 7 bases are a match to TRBD1. This CDR3 contains 15 residues. The ends lost 1 base at V and 4 bases at J; junction bases unmatched: 7. Per germline, CDR1 SGHRS and CDR2 YFSETQ. In DNA form, the CDR3 reads TGCGCCAGCAGCTTGACGGGGGACAGCATCACTGAAGCTTTCTTT. This translates into CASSLTGDSITEAFF.

J is TRBJ2-4 and V is TRBV14; 10 nucleotides agree with TRBD1. Germline V gene lookup returns CDR1 SGHDN and CDR2 FVKESK. The trim removed 2 bases at V and 12 bases at J, leaving 4 bases unmatched. CDR3 length: 13 residues. CDR3 region: CASSQWTGGRQYF. CDR3 DNA: TGTGCCAGCAGCCAATGGACAGGGGGTCGTCAGTACTTC.

This clonotype came up a few times. The CDR3 bases are TGTGCCAGCATAATGGGGGGCTCCTACAATGAGCAGTTCTTC. Translated: CASIMGGSYNEQFF. The V call is TRBV28, the J call TRBJ2-1, with a tentative D call TRBD2 (6 bases). Trimming removed 7 bases at V and 0 bases at J, with 10 bases between. The CDR3 totals 14 residues. CDR1 is MDHEN, CDR2 SYDVKM, per germline.

This clonotype has just a few counts. The J gene is TRBJ2-3, the V gene TRBV6-2 or TRBV6-3; 8 nucleotides align to TRBD2. The germline CDR1 and CDR2 sequences are MNHEY and SVGEGT. The CDR3 covers 16 residues. V shed 4 bases, J shed 7 bases, and the junction held 13 bases outside the gene matches. CDR3 DNA sequence: TGTGCCAGCAGTTTGGGATCAGCGGGAGAAGGCTATACGCAGTATTTT. As protein: CASSLGSAGEGYTQYF.

This clonotype was detected only a few times. The chain carries TRBV3-1 and TRBJ1-1; D call uncertain. Looked up from germline, CDR1 is LGHDT and CDR2 is YNNKEL (reference sequence). Trimming removed 1 base at V and 0 bases at J, with 6 bases between. The CDR3 runs 14 residues. The CDR3 sequence is CASSQVTVNTEAFF. CDR3 nucleotides: TGTGCCAGCAGCCAAGTTACGGTGAACACTGAAGCTTTCTTT.

This chain joins TRBV5-6 and TRBJ1-1; D is ambiguous. The CDR3 length is 12 residues. Trimming shortened V by 8 bases and J by 3 bases, and 11 bases separated the two germline ends. The germline CDR1 and CDR2 sequences are SGHDT and YYEEEE. This CDR3 reads CARSPGDTEAFF. CDR3 nucleotide sequence: TGTGCCAGGAGCCCCGGGGACACTGAAGCTTTCTTT.

This clonotype was observed at least ten times. CDR3 protein: CASAPGQFYEQYF. CDR3 DNA: TGTGCCAGCGCACCGGGACAGTTCTACGAGCAGTACTTC. The chain has TRBV25-1 and TRBJ2-7; 7 positions agree with TRBD1. V dropped 8 bases and J dropped 3; count of bases not matched to a gene: 7. The germline CDR1 and CDR2 sequences are MGHDK and SYGVNS. CDR3 length: 13 amino acids.

This clonotype was picked up many times. This chain links TRBV18 with TRBJ2-5; 8 bases map to TRBD2. With 6 bases clipped from V and 5 bases from J, the junction kept 8 bases outside the gene matches. CDR3 length equals 14 residues. CDR1 and CDR2 from the germline V gene are KGHSH and LQKENI. CDR3 nucleotides: TGTGCCAGCTCGCCGTTAGCGGGAAGTGAGACCCAGTACTTC. Translated, it gives CASSPLAGSETQYF.

V usage is TRBV3-1 and J usage is TRBJ2-5; D is unclear. The length of the CDR3 is 14 residues. The ends were cut back, 0 bases at V and 6 bases at J, with 11 bases in the middle. The V gene's germline CDR1 is LGHDT and CDR2 YNNKEL (reference sequence). The CDR3 DNA is TGTGCCAGCAGCCAAGATCCCCTTCGCAAGACCCAGTACTTC. It is translated as CASSQDPLRKTQYF.